One and the same sample provided the 29 T cell receptor beta chains below, sequenced in a study of spatial heterogeneity in lung cancer. Specified time point: sample taken at primary tumor resection. Unsorted samples of tumor, nontumor lung or frozen PBMC had their whole RNA sequenced. TCRdb reprocessed the 5' RACE reads via MiXCR and lists one record per CDR3 protein. The table shows more than 80,000 distinct CDR3 sequences, with about an eighth occurring only once. Specimen: PBMCs, collected at surgery. The receptor source for this set is a male donor with early-stage non-small cell lung cancer.

The table lists this clonotype with many counts. The chain employs TRBV6-2 or TRBV6-3 and TRBJ2-2; maybe TRBD2 (6 bases). V lost 0 bases, J lost 2 bases, and 10 bases lay in between. The CDR3 runs 16 residues. The V gene's germline CDR1 is MNHEY and CDR2 SVGEGT. For the CDR3, the DNA is TGTGCCAGCAGTTACTCTCCAGCGGGCAACACCGGGGAGCTGTTTTTT. Protein sequence: CASSYSPAGNTGELFF.

This clonotype showed up just a few times. The V call is TRBV6-5, the J call TRBJ2-7; D is tentatively TRBD1 or TRBD2 (5 bases each). Deletions cut 11 bases from V and 0 bases from J, with 14 bases between. CDR1 is MNHEY, CDR2 SVGAGI, per germline. CDR3 length: 13 amino acids. Here the CDR3 DNA reads TGTGCCGCGGGCCGGACACACTCCTACGAGCAGTACTTC. Translating gives CAAGRTHSYEQYF.

This clonotype was seen only a few times. The chain carries TRBV7-2 and TRBJ2-6, with a weak D call TRBD2 (6 bases). The CDR3 is 17 amino acids. V was pared by 5 bases and J by 0 bases, with 14 bases between. The germline V gene encodes CDR1 SGHTA and CDR2 FQGNSA. CDR3 region: CASSTSPRGSGANVLTF. DNA of the CDR3: TGTGCCAGCAGCACCTCCCCGCGGGGCTCTGGGGCCAACGTCCTGACTTTC.

This clonotype was picked up many times. V and J are TRBV6-2 or TRBV6-3 and TRBJ2-2; no clear D gene. CDR3 length: 14 amino acids. V lost 7 bases, J lost 7 bases, and 16 bases lay in between. CDR1 is MNHEY, CDR2 SVGEGT, per germline. CDR3 in amino acids: CASIPRPRDGELFF. DNA of the CDR3: TGTGCCAGCATCCCCCGGCCTAGGGACGGGGAGCTGTTTTTT.

This clonotype has ten or more counts. The gene calls are TRBV20-1 and TRBJ2-7, with D possibly being TRBD2 (6 bases). Germline lookup yields CDR1 DFQATT and CDR2 SNEGSKA (reference sequence). The CDR3 consists of 14 residues. Between the trimmed V and J ends, which lost 6 bases and 2 bases, there was a span of 17 bases. CDR3 DNA: TGCAGTGCCCCGCCCCCGGGAGACACCTACGAGCAGTACTTC. Protein product: CSAPPPGDTYEQYF.

The table lists this clonotype with many counts. V usage is TRBV28 and J usage is TRBJ2-2; TRBD1 aligns across 7 bases. V shed 8 bases, J shed 0 bases, and the junction held 6 bases outside the gene matches. This CDR3 comprises 15 residues. Germline values: CDR1 MDHEN, CDR2 SYDVKM. CDR3 sequence (DNA): TGTGCCAGCCACAAAGGGACAGCGAACACCGGGGAGCTGTTTTTT. It translates to CASHKGTANTGELFF.

The chain joins TRBV11-3 to TRBJ2-2, with D possibly being TRBD1 (7 bases). Germline loops: CDR1 SGHNT, CDR2 YENEEA. CDR3 length: 13 amino acids. Trimming removed 5 bases from V and 7 bases from J, with 11 bases in between. The CDR3 reads CASSPRDSGELFF. The DNA for the CDR3 is TGTGCCAGCAGCCCGCGGGACAGCGGGGAGCTGTTTTTT.

The sample holds many counts of this clonotype. The chain links TRBV9 to TRBJ2-2, with 7 bases lining up with TRBD1. V lost 4 bases, J lost 0 bases, and 6 bases stayed unmatched. The CDR3 spans 16 residues. The germline gives CDR1 SGDLS, CDR2 YYNGEE. The CDR3: CASSKGASPNTGELFF. The CDR3 bases are TGTGCCAGCAGCAAGGGGGCCTCCCCGAACACCGGGGAGCTGTTTTTT.

This clonotype was counted a few times. The V call is TRBV30, the J call TRBJ1-4, with D perhaps matching TRBD1 (6 bases). CDR1 is GTSNPN, CDR2 SVGIG, per germline (reference sequence). This CDR3 spans 16 amino acids. Trimming left V 2 bases short and J 3 bases short, with 16 bases between. The CDR3 here is CAWSQSVGHPNEKLFF. CDR3 bases: TGTGCCTGGAGTCAATCCGTGGGACATCCTAATGAAAAACTGTTTTTT.

This clonotype turned up a few times. The V and J genes are TRBV10-3 and TRBJ1-2, with TRBD1 identical over 10 bases. The CDR3 has 16 amino acids. Looked up from germline, CDR1 is ENHRY and CDR2 is SYGVKD. J gave up 5 bases and V 6 bases, and 12 bases lay outside the gene matches. The CDR3: CAISGDRGSSQYGYTF. The CDR3 coding sequence is TGTGCCATCAGCGGGGACAGGGGCTCATCTCAATATGGCTACACCTTC.

The rearrangement links TRBV7-9 to TRBJ2-1, with TRBD2 identical over 9 bases. Germline CDR1 reads SEHNR; CDR2 reads FQNEAQ (reference sequence). The CDR3 is made up of 13 amino acids. The J segment lost 0 bases and the V segment lost 11 bases, leaving 2 bases of the junction unmatched. CDR3 loop: CALAGSSYNEQFF. The CDR3, as DNA: TGTGCCCTAGCGGGGAGCTCCTACAATGAGCAGTTCTTC.

The V and J genes are TRBV9 and TRBJ2-7, with a tentative D call TRBD1 (6 bases). Germline values: CDR1 SGDLS, CDR2 YYNGEE. Trimming took 2 bases from V and 7 from J, leaving 16 bases between them. This CDR3 has 14 residues. Here the CDR3 reads CASSVGTSDGEQYF. The CDR3 DNA reads TGTGCCAGCAGCGTTGGGACAAGTGACGGAGAGCAGTACTTC.

This clonotype was detected a few times. CDR3: CASSQDRRDRDQPQHF. CDR3 bases: TGCGCCAGCAGCCAAGATAGGCGGGACAGAGATCAGCCCCAGCATTTT. The chain carries TRBV4-3 and TRBJ1-5, with 7 bases lining up with TRBD1. The CDR3 loop spans 16 amino acids. V was pared by 0 bases and J by 5 bases, with 7 bases of the junction left unmatched. Germline V lookup: CDR1 LGHNA, CDR2 YSLEER.

J is TRBJ1-2 and V is TRBV20-1; D is perhaps TRBD1 (5 bases). Germline V gives CDR1 DFQATT, CDR2 SNEGSKA (reference sequence). This CDR3 has 13 amino acids. Trimming removed 5 bases at V and 4 bases at J, with 14 bases between. For the CDR3, the DNA is TGCAGTGCTGAAGGGGAAAGCCGCTATGGCTACACCTTC. This encodes CSAEGESRYGYTF.

V and J are TRBV6-2 or TRBV6-3 and TRBJ1-2; D uncertain. The CDR3 consists of 16 residues. V shed 0 bases and J shed 7 bases, with 18 bases lying between them. The germline V gene has CDR1 MNHEY and CDR2 SVGEGT. The CDR3 region is CASSYSKTLSLSGYTF. CDR3 DNA sequence: TGTGCCAGCAGTTACTCGAAGACCCTTAGTCTCAGTGGCTACACCTTC.

At least ten counts were recorded for this clonotype. This rearrangement joins TRBV5-6 to TRBJ2-3; TRBD2 matches 10 bases. Germline values: CDR1 SGHDT, CDR2 YYEEEE. J was trimmed by 2 bases and V by 2 bases; bases with no gene match: 5. The CDR3 runs 16 residues. The CDR3 coding sequence is TGTGCCAGCAGCTTACGTCTAGCGGGGGTCACAGATACGCAGTATTTT. It yields the protein CASSLRLAGVTDTQYF. The complete variable domain, with remaining parts taken from reference TRBV5-6 and TRBJ2-3, reads DAGVTQSPTHLIKTRGQQVTLRCSPKSGHDTVSWYQQALGQGPQFIFQYYEEEERQRGNFPDRFSGHQFPNYSSELNVNALLLGDSALYLCASSLRLAGVTDTQYFGPGTRLTVL.

This clonotype has more than one count but fewer than ten. The chain combines TRBV23-1 with TRBJ2-7; D is unresolved. TRBV23-1 is marked as an open reading frame, function uncertain. Trimming shortened V by 6 bases and J by 1 base, and 16 bases separated the two germline ends. The CDR3 totals 15 residues. This CDR3 is CASRPQMPLSYEQYF. The CDR3 region has the DNA TGCGCCAGCAGACCGCAAATGCCCCTTTCCTACGAGCAGTACTTC.

The gene calls are TRBV7-2 and TRBJ2-4, with TRBD1 matching 7 bases. CDR3 length: 22 residues. The germline V gene encodes CDR1 SGHTA and CDR2 FQGNSA. V shed 2 bases and J 0 bases; nucleotides not matched to a gene: 22. The CDR3 coding sequence is TGTGCCAGCAGCTTACTCAACAGGGGCGAAATAAAGGCTGGGCTAGCCAAAAACATTCAGTACTTC. Protein product: CASSLLNRGEIKAGLAKNIQYF.

The chain couples TRBV28 to TRBJ2-2; 7 bases match TRBD1. Looked up from germline, CDR1 is MDHEN and CDR2 is SYDVKM. J lost 4 bases, V lost 6 bases, and 8 bases had no gene match. The CDR3 covers 15 residues. In DNA form, the CDR3 reads TGTGCCAGCAGCACGACAGGGTCCCTCACCGGGGAGCTGTTTTTT. The encoded protein is CASSTTGSLTGELFF.

This clonotype has more than one count but fewer than ten. This sequence joins TRBV13 and TRBJ1-5; 7 nucleotides line up with TRBD1. From germline, CDR1 is PRHDT and CDR2 FYEKMQ (reference sequence). The J segment lost 6 bases and the V segment lost 0 bases, leaving 8 bases of the junction unmatched. The CDR3 runs 16 residues. The CDR3 region is CASSLGSDRRSQPQHF. The CDR3 DNA follows: TGTGCCAGCAGCTTAGGTTCGGACAGGCGAAGTCAGCCCCAGCATTTT.

There are many counts of this clonotype. The chain recombines TRBV5-1 with TRBJ2-2; possibly TRBD2 for D (6 bases). V was clipped by 4 bases and J by 4 bases, with 17 bases between them. CDR1 SGHRS and CDR2 YFSETQ come from the germline V gene. The CDR3 sequence is 16 residues long. In DNA form, the CDR3 reads TGCGCCAGCAGCAAAGGGGACTCCCTACCCACCGGGGAGCTGTTTTTT. It yields the protein CASSKGDSLPTGELFF.

The gene calls are TRBV25-1 and TRBJ1-1; unclear D gene. Germline CDR1 is MGHDK and CDR2 is SYGVNS. Trimming removed 7 bases from V and 1 base from J, with 13 bases in between. The length of the CDR3 is 14 residues. This CDR3 reads CASNPGLSNTEAFF. CDR3 nucleotides: TGTGCCAGCAACCCCGGACTGTCGAACACTGAAGCTTTCTTT.

V and J are TRBV20-1 and TRBJ1-5, with D unclear. V lost 8 bases and J 5 bases, leaving 10 bases between the germline ends. The CDR3 spans 11 residues. Germline V CDR1 and CDR2: DFQATT, SNEGSKA (reference sequence). CDR3: CSSGRDQPQHF. For the CDR3, the DNA is TGCAGTTCGGGGAGGGATCAGCCCCAGCATTTT.

The gene calls are TRBV6-2 or TRBV6-3 and TRBJ2-1; no definite D call. The germline CDR1 and CDR2 sequences are MNHEY and SVGEGT. The CDR3 covers 11 residues. V lost 1 base, J lost 9 bases, and 4 bases lay in between. The CDR3 here is CASSYWVEQFF. As DNA, the CDR3 is TGTGCCAGCAGTTACTGGGTTGAGCAGTTCTTC.

This sequence joins TRBV5-5 and TRBJ2-6; no reliable D call. Between the trimmed V and J ends, which lost 7 bases and 4 bases, there was a span of 18 bases. Germline values: CDR1 SGHKS, CDR2 YYEKEE (reference sequence). This CDR3 is 16 amino acids long. The CDR3 region has the DNA TGTGCCAGCGACCCCTTGCCCTCTTACGGGGCCAACGTCCTGACTTTC. Translating it yields CASDPLPSYGANVLTF.

The chain recombines TRBV20-1 with TRBJ2-7; weak D call: TRBD2 (5 bases). This CDR3 comprises 13 residues. Germline V CDR1 and CDR2: DFQATT, SNEGSKA (reference sequence). Trimming took 0 bases from V and 4 from J, leaving 10 bases between them. CDR3 in DNA: TGCAGTGCTAGAGAAACGGGGTGGTACGAGCAGTACTTC. It yields the protein CSARETGWYEQYF.

V usage is TRBV7-2 and J usage is TRBJ1-3; D is perhaps TRBD1 (6 bases). The CDR3 is 14 residues long. Germline V gives CDR1 SGHTA, CDR2 FQGNSA. Trimming took 5 bases from V and 0 from J, leaving 8 bases between them. In DNA form, the CDR3 reads TGTGCCAGCAGCATGGACAGCTCTGGAAACACCATATATTTT. Its translation: CASSMDSSGNTIYF. Combining the CDR3 with reference TRBV7-2 and TRBJ1-3 gives the whole variable domain GAGVSQSPSNKVTEKGKDVELRCDPISGHTALYWYRQSLGQGLEFLIYFQGNSAPDKSGLPSDRFSAERTGGSVSTLTIQRTQQEDSAVYLCASSMDSSGNTIYFGEGSWLTVV.

V and J are TRBV20-1 and TRBJ1-2, with D hard to call. CDR1 and CDR2 (germline): DFQATT, SNEGSKA (reference sequence). Trimming left V 0 bases short and J 2 bases short, with 16 bases between. CDR3 length: 16 residues. The CDR3 DNA is TGCAGTGCTAGAGATTTTGCGGGAAGAGCAAACTATGGCTACACCTTC. Translated: CSARDFAGRANYGYTF.

This clonotype has more than one count but fewer than ten. This chain uses TRBV20-1 with TRBJ1-1; a possible D gene is TRBD1 (6 bases). Trimming took off 3 bases at V and 0 bases at J, with 14 bases between the two ends. In germline, CDR1 is DFQATT, CDR2 SNEGSKA (reference sequence). The CDR3 runs to 15 residues. CDR3: CSASRDNLMNTEAFF. The CDR3 DNA reads TGCAGTGCTAGCCGGGACAATCTTATGAACACTGAAGCTTTCTTT.